A selection of T cell receptor beta chains follows, all from one sample in a study of blood T cell repertoires in COVID-19. Profiling relied on immunoSEQ multiplex PCR, and the TCRdb table lists in-frame clones only, not all of them. Among over 250,000 clones listed, about 85% were seen once. The sample comprised peripheral blood. Every receptor here comes from a human donor in a cohort sampled during active COVID-19. The CDR3 runs from the conserved cysteine through the conserved F or W. The order of the fields is D gene, clone size, V gene, J gene, CDR3 DNA, CDR3 protein. D genes are given only for firm matches. Size values are once, few and many counts, or a class for expanded clones, and some rows have none.

>.|.|TRBV11-3|TRBJ2-5
TGTGCCAGCAGCTTAGGTGGCTCGGGTCTTCAAGAGACCCAGTACTTC
CASSLGGSGLQETQYF
>.|.|TRBV2|TRBJ2-2
TGTGCCAGCAGTGTGGGGTCAGGGAGGCCCGGGGAGCTGTTTTTT
CASSVGSGRPGELFF
>.|.|TRBV2|TRBJ2-7
TGTGCCAGCTGTAGGGAGTACGAGCAGTACTTC
CASCREYEQYF
>TRBD2|.|TRBV28|TRBJ2-5
TGTGCCAGCAGCGCAGAGGGTAGCGGGAGGTGGGAGACCCAGTACTTC
CASSAEGSGRWETQYF
>.|.|TRBV15|TRBJ2-5
TGTGCCACCAGCAGTGTTCGAGGCAGACAAGAGACCCAGTACTTC
CATSSVRGRQETQYF
>.|.|TRBV30|TRBJ1-6
TGTGCCTGGAGTGGTCAAAACTATTCACCCCTCCACTTT
CAWSGQNYSPLHF
>.|.|TRBV7-9|TRBJ2-5
TGTGCCAGCAGAATTGCGGGGGAGACCCAGTACTTC
CASRIAGETQYF
>TRBD2|.|TRBV5-1|TRBJ2-1
TGCGCCAGCAGCTTTTGGGGCGGGAGGGCCGAGGAGCAGTTCTTC
CASSFWGGRAEEQFF
>TRBD1|.|TRBV30|TRBJ1-5
TGTGCCTGGAGTTCAAAAGGACAGGGAAAAAATCAGCCCCAGCATTTT
CAWSSKGQGKNQPQHF
>TRBD2|.|TRBV10-1|TRBJ2-1
TGCGCCAGCAGTGAGTCGGGGACTAGCGGGAGTCGCGATGAGCAGTTCTTC
CASSESGTSGSRDEQFF
>.|.|TRBV9|TRBJ2-2
TGTGCCAGCAGCGTCCTCACCGGGGAGCTGTTTTTT
CASSVLTGELFF
>.|.|TRBV25-1|TRBJ1-2
TGTGCCAGCAGCCAGGGAAACTATGGCTACACCTTC
CASSQGNYGYTF
>TRBD1|few|TRBV2|TRBJ2-7
TGTGCCAGCACTACAGGGGACCGTTCCTACGAGCAGTACTTC
CASTTGDRSYEQYF
>.|.|TRBV4-2|TRBJ2-2
TGTGCCAGCAGCGGAGATAGGTCGGGGGCCGGGGAGCTGTTTTTT
CASSGDRSGAGELFF
>.|.|TRBV28|TRBJ2-6
TGTGCCAGCAGAGGACATCGAATTCCCTCTGGGGCCAACGTCCTGACTTTC
CASRGHRIPSGANVLTF
>.|.|TRBV29-1|TRBJ2-7
TGCAGCGTCGAGGGTAGCCATTCCTACGAGCAGTACTTC
CSVEGSHSYEQYF